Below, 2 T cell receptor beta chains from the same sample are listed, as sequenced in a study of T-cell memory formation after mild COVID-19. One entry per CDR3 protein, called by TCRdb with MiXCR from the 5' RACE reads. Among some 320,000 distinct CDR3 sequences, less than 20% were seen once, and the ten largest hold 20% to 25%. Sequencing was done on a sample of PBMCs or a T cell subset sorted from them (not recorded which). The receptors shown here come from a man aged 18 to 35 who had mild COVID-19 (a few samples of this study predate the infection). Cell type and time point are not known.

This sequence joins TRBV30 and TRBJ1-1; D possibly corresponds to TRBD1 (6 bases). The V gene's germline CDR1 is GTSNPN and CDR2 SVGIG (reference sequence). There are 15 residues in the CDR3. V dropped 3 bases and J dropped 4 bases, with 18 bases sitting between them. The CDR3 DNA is TGTGCCTGGAGCCCCGGCGGGGGCCTGGGCACTGAAGCTTTCTTT. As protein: CAWSPGGGLGTEAFF.

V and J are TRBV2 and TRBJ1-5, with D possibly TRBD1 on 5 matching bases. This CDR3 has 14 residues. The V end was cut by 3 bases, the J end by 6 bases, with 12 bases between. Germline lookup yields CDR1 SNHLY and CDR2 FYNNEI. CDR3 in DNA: TGTGCCAGCAGTGACAGGGAGGGTGGTCAGCCCCAGCATTTT. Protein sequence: CASSDREGGQPQHF.